The next 19 T cell receptor beta chains were all read from a single sample in a study of regulatory T cells in long-lasting Graves disease. The time point was: persistent/refractory GD, antithyroid drugs over 5 years with positive TRAb. Extracted RNA from PBMCs served as the source of the TCR library. HTBI primers from iRepertoire and Arm-PCR of CDR3 regions yielded the TCR beta libraries. MiXCR, applied by TCRdb to the multiplex PCR reads, yields one record per CDR3 protein. Of 600,000 to 850,000 distinct CDR3 sequences listed, 25% to 30% were seen once; the top ten hold roughly 41%. Sequenced material: peripheral blood mononuclear cells (PBMCs), taken when the disease was refractory, from a patient treated with antithyroid drugs. The receptors originated from a female donor with Graves disease.

There are a few counts of this clonotype. One end of the junction is discordant with germline, which a read error may explain. The chain couples TRBV24-1 to TRBJ1-5; 8 bases match TRBD1. Germline V lookup: CDR1 KGHDR, CDR2 SFDVKD. This CDR3 comprises 17 residues. For the CDR3, the DNA is TGTGCCAGCAGTTACTCAGGGCAGGGGGCGAGCAATCAGCCCCAGCATTTT. Encoded protein: CASSYSGQGASNQPQHF.

This clonotype was picked up a small number of times. DNA for the CDR3: TGCGCCAGCAGAGGGGACAGTTCCTATGGCTACACCTTC. It is translated as CASRGDSSYGYTF. This chain connects TRBV10-2 to TRBJ1-2, with 7 positions matching TRBD1. This CDR3 spans 13 amino acids. V lost 6 bases and J lost 4; bases outside the gene matches: 5. Germline V gene sequence: CDR1 WSHSY, CDR2 SAAADI.

This CDR3 reads CSARGTGTGRQYF. The CDR3 DNA sequence: TGCAGTGCTAGGGGGACAGGGACGGGAAGGCAGTACTTC. The V gene is TRBV20-1, the J gene TRBJ2-7; 9 nucleotides agree with TRBD1. The CDR3 has 13 amino acids. V shed 3 bases, J shed 9 bases, and the junction held 9 bases outside the gene matches. Germline CDR1 DFQATT, CDR2 SNEGSKA (reference sequence).

The V and J genes are TRBV20-1 and TRBJ1-1; D perhaps matches TRBD1 (6 bases). Trimming stripped 4 bases from V and 11 bases from J, with 17 bases between. The CDR3 sequence is 12 residues long. Looked up from germline, CDR1 is DFQATT and CDR2 is SNEGSKA (reference sequence). CDR3: CSAIHPGGLAFF. CDR3 nucleotides: TGCAGTGCTATCCATCCGGGGGGCTTGGCTTTCTTT.

CDR3 sequence (DNA): TGTGCCAGCAGCCAAGGGGTCTCAGCTATCTCTGGAAACACCATATATTTT. Protein sequence: CASSQGVSAISGNTIYF. The rearrangement joins TRBV3-1 to TRBJ1-3; D is uncertain. The V and J ends lost 1 base and 0 bases respectively, with 13 bases between them. CDR3 size: 17 residues. The V gene's germline CDR1 is LGHDT and CDR2 YNNKEL (reference sequence).

The chain couples TRBV2 to TRBJ1-6; 8 positions match TRBD1. J gave up 7 bases and V 6 bases, and 8 bases lay outside the gene matches. The CDR3 length is 15 residues. Germline loops: CDR1 SNHLY, CDR2 FYNNEI. CDR3: CASSRGQGLNSPLHF. DNA of the CDR3: TGTGCCAGCAGCCGCGGACAGGGCCTAAATTCACCCCTCCACTTT.

This clonotype was counted at least ten times. The rearrangement links TRBV11-2 to TRBJ1-1; D unclear. The V end was cut by 4 bases, the J end by 10 bases, with 13 bases between. The CDR3 loop spans 12 amino acids. From germline, CDR1 is SGHAT and CDR2 FQNNGV. CDR3 sequence reads: CASSSVGLGAFF. DNA for the CDR3: TGTGCCAGCAGCTCCGTAGGGTTGGGAGCTTTCTTT.

This clonotype has only a few counts. J is TRBJ2-3 and V is TRBV6-2 or TRBV6-3; no definite D call. V was pared by 2 bases and J by 0 bases, with 6 bases between. The length of the CDR3 is 14 residues. Germline V CDR1 and CDR2: MNHEY, SVGEGT. The CDR3 loop reads CASSYGASTDTQYF. The CDR3 nucleotides are TGTGCCAGCAGTTACGGCGCTAGCACAGATACGCAGTATTTT.

V is TRBV19 and J is TRBJ2-2, with 11 bases lining up with TRBD1. The length of the CDR3 is 16 residues. J lost 2 bases, V lost 3 bases, and 2 bases had no gene match. Germline V gene sequence: CDR1 LNHDA, CDR2 SQIVND (reference sequence). The CDR3 sequence is CASSMRTGGNTGELFF. CDR3 nucleotide sequence: TGTGCCAGTAGTATGAGGACAGGGGGCAACACCGGGGAGCTGTTTTTT.

The chain combines TRBV7-3 with TRBJ2-7; either TRBD1 or TRBD2 may fit D (6 bases each). Germline lookup yields CDR1 SGHTA and CDR2 FQGTGA. Deletions cut 5 bases from V and 5 bases from J, with 16 bases between. The CDR3 is 14 amino acids. For the CDR3, the DNA is TGTGCCAGCAGCCTCATGGGGGGCATCCACGAGCAGTACTTC. Translation gives CASSLMGGIHEQYF.

This clonotype was counted at least ten times. The genes are TRBV6-1 and TRBJ1-1; D might be TRBD1 (5 bases). V lost 0 bases, J lost 7 bases, and 9 bases lay in between. Per germline, CDR1 MNHNS and CDR2 SASEGT. This CDR3 is built from 13 residues. CDR3 nucleotide sequence: TGTGCCAGCAGTGAAGCGCGGGGGGGTGAAGCTTTCTTT. Amino acids: CASSEARGGEAFF.

This clonotype was found once. This chain joins TRBV20-1 and TRBJ2-1, with 7 nucleotides matching TRBD2. CDR1 is DFQATT and CDR2 is SNEGSKA in the germline V gene (reference sequence). CDR3 length: 14 amino acids. V gave up 1 base and J gave up 7 bases; unmatched junction bases: 7. The CDR3 region is CSARGGGPGNEQFF. In DNA, the CDR3 is TGCAGTGCTAGAGGGGGAGGGCCAGGGAATGAGCAGTTCTTC.

This clonotype has only a few counts. It may be a read error: a sequence one base away is much more abundant. This rearrangement joins TRBV28 to TRBJ1-2, with 8 bases that match TRBD1. Germline lookup yields CDR1 MDHEN and CDR2 SYDVKM. V was pared by 5 bases and J by 8 bases, with 10 bases of the junction left unmatched. The CDR3 spans 14 residues. The CDR3 is CASSPPTGARGYTF. The CDR3 nucleotides read TGTGCCAGCAGTCCCCCGACAGGGGCGAGAGGCTACACCTTC.

The chain employs TRBV7-9 and TRBJ2-7, with 10 bases aligning to TRBD2. The CDR3 is 15 amino acids. Germline lookup yields CDR1 SEHNR and CDR2 FQNEAQ (reference sequence). V shed 5 bases, J shed 2 bases, and the junction held 6 bases outside the gene matches. The CDR3 protein is CASSPAAGGPYEQYF. The CDR3, as DNA: TGTGCCAGCAGCCCCGCAGCGGGAGGGCCCTACGAGCAGTACTTC.

This clonotype has more than one count but fewer than ten. V is TRBV19 and J is TRBJ1-5, with D possibly TRBD1 on 6 matching bases. With 5 bases removed from V and 2 bases from J, the gap between germline ends came to 13 bases. This CDR3 is built from 15 residues. Germline loops: CDR1 LNHDA, CDR2 SQIVND (reference sequence). CDR3: CASSPSPGGNQPQHF. The DNA for the CDR3 is TGTGCCAGTAGTCCATCCCCAGGGGGCAATCAGCCCCAGCATTTT.

The rearrangement joins TRBV11-2 to TRBJ1-1; tentatively, D is TRBD1 (6 bases). Per the germline V gene, CDR1 is SGHAT and CDR2 is FQNNGV. V was clipped by 3 bases and J by 3 bases, with 14 bases between them. CDR3 size: 15 residues. CDR3 DNA: TGTGCCAGCAGCTTTAGGGGGGGCTGGGACACTGAAGCTTTCTTT. Translation: CASSFRGGWDTEAFF.

The V gene is TRBV5-4, the J gene TRBJ2-7, with 10 nucleotides matching TRBD2. The CDR3 contains 16 residues. CDR1 and CDR2 (germline): SGHNT, YYREEE (reference sequence). The ends lost 4 bases at V and 6 bases at J; junction bases unmatched: 13. Here the CDR3 reads CASSKKAGGPAVEQYF. CDR3 in DNA: TGTGCCAGCAGCAAAAAAGCGGGAGGGCCTGCGGTCGAGCAGTACTTC. Supplemented by reference TRBV5-4 and TRBJ2-7, the full variable domain reads ETGVTQSPTHLIKTRGQQVTLRCSSQSGHNTVSWYQQALGQGPQFIFQYYREEENGRGNFPPRFSGLQFPNYSSELNVNALELDDSALYLCASSKKAGGPAVEQYFGPGTRLTVT.

Comments on this clonotype: Compared with germline, one end of the junction differs, possibly owing to a read error. The chain joins TRBV7-9 to TRBJ1-5; D not certain. Germline loops: CDR1 SEHNR, CDR2 FQNEAQ (reference sequence). The CDR3 sequence is 13 residues long. The CDR3 DNA reads TGTGCCAGCAGCTTAGGGCAATATCAGTCCCAGCATTTT. Amino acids: CASSLGQYQSQHF.

This clonotype was observed at least ten times. The CDR3 is CASSPTGRNQPQHF. In DNA form, the CDR3 reads TGTGCCAGCAGTCCCACCGGAAGGAATCAGCCCCAGCATTTT. The V gene is TRBV19, the J gene TRBJ1-5; no firm D call. This CDR3 contains 14 residues. CDR1 LNHDA and CDR2 SQIVND come from the germline V gene (reference sequence). Trimming left V 9 bases short and J 4 bases short, with 16 bases between.